This TCR beta chain was profiled in a study of T cell responses to AZD1222 COVID-19 vaccine. General observations from the study: Most donors were white British and more were female, and clonal diversity was possibly underestimated.

Concerning this clone itself: Its antigen is still unknown.

The assay was immunoSEQ multiplex PCR, and TCRdb's table has in-frame clones only and misses some. There are roughly 150,000 clones in the sample; roughly 85% occur only once, and around 0.99% lies in the top ten. Trimming took off 6 bases at V and 5 bases at J, with 11 bases between the two ends. Germline V gene data show CDR1 as MNHEY and CDR2 as SVGAGI. The CDR3 is 14 amino acids. The sample consisted of peripheral blood, taken 28 days after the second AZD1222 dose. The clonotype originates from an adult who received the AZD1222 COVID-19 vaccine. V gene TRBV6-5 combines with J gene TRBJ1-6; no reliable D call. The CDR3 is CASSRLEHNSPLHF. In DNA form, the CDR3 reads TGTGCCAGCAGCCGTTTAGAGCATAATTCACCCCTCCACTTT.